One T cell receptor (beta chain) is described in this entry. Its specificity is not known. This specimen comes from a study of T-cell memory formation after mild COVID-19. Study observations and caveats: Mostly located in CM and EM were contracting CD4+ clones, with contracting CD8+ clones located in EMRA.

V gave up 3 bases and J gave up 10 bases, with 13 bases separating them. Looked up from germline, CDR1 is MNHEY and CDR2 is SMNVEV (reference sequence). This CDR3 is 13 amino acids long. TCRdb used MiXCR to reprocess the 5' RACE reads, holding one entry per CDR3 protein. The top ten hold around a fifth of the sample, which has over 350,000 distinct CDR3 sequences, about 17% seen once. This chain uses TRBV27 with TRBJ2-1; D perhaps matches TRBD1 (5 bases). The material sequenced was PBMCs or a T cell subset sorted from them (not recorded which). This clonotype was obtained from a man in his late teens or twenties who had mild COVID-19 (a few samples of this study predate the infection). Cell type and time point are not known. The CDR3 is CASSFLGAGEQFF. Here the CDR3 DNA reads TGTGCCAGCAGTTTTCTAGGGGCAGGGGAGCAGTTCTTC.